The TCR beta chain under discussion was sequenced for a study of monozygotic twins with inflammatory bowel disease (dated 2019 in TCRdb). Some background on the complete study: A total of roughly 28 monozygotic twin pairs were included in the full study, comprising nine German pairs (four IBD-concordant, five IBD-discordant) and 19 IBD-discordant Danish pairs. Each individual had, on average, about 151 000 unique TCRalpha sequences and 181 000 unique TCRbeta sequences available for analysis. Disease-associated traits were sought mainly through comparisons between IBD patients and their genetically identical healthy co-twins within discordant pairs. Study-wide conclusions, independent of this receptor: Repertoire similarity did not differ between concordant and discordant twins, which could be due to limited statistical power. No single strong signal or clonotype linked to IBD turned up in the results, so the idea that one exists was not supported. Because patients received different immunosuppressive treatments, the repertoires may have picked up extra background noise and variability between individuals. Different T cell subtypes could not be distinguished in the analysis. Compared with healthy twins, IBD patients had fewer clonotypes in common with other individuals, a difference most pronounced in patients showing signs of disease activity. Measured by the inverse Simpson index, TCRbeta repertoire diversity was lower in IBD patients than in their healthy co-twins.

CDR1 and CDR2, per the germline V gene, are SGHRS and YFSETQ. There are 14 amino acids in the CDR3, from cysteine to phenylalanine inclusive. No DNA accompanies this entry. Concerning this clonotype: The target of this receptor is not known.

The method was 5' RACE. Each TCR library was prepared from about 4,000 ng of total RNA. cDNA was synthesized with SMARTScribe reverse transcriptase in eight separate reactions per sample. During cDNA synthesis, template switching introduced unique molecular identifiers that contained a 6-nucleotide sample barcode. Amplification of TCRalpha and TCRbeta cDNA involved two nested PCRs of 16 and 9 cycles, and each PCR was followed by bead purification. Before amplification, the cDNA was treated with uracil DNA-glycosylase and purified using the QIAquick PCR purification kit. In the second PCR, Illumina TruSeq-compatible adapters and sample-specific barcodes were added. Library quality and concentration were checked on TapeStation and Qubit, and libraries were pooled at roughly 5 ng each. Sequencing of pooled libraries was carried out on an Illumina HiSeq2500 single-index Rapid Run using 2 x 100 bp reads and custom sequencing primers. Under the source paper's analysis protocol: MiGEC version 1.2.6 was used for UMI-based consensus assembly to correct PCR and sequencing errors. MiXCR version 2.1.1 handled V(D)J alignment, clonotype assembly and CDR3 extraction. Normalisation of gene usage, clonotype sharing and MAIT/NKT TCR abundance was achieved by analysing the top 1000, 10 000 and 20 000 clonotypes per sample. After downsampling to 27 000 UMIs, diversity was calculated as the inverse Simpson index using the vegan R package. Paired Mann-Whitney U tests were applied to discordant twin pairs, and Benjamini-Hochberg correction was used for multiple testing. Once TCRdb had reprocessed the reads, it stored one entry per CDR3 protein sequence and supplied no DNA. These V and J calls originate from TCRdb's pipeline instead of the authors' own analysis. In this sample's table one finds about 300,000 distinct CDR3 sequences. Approximately 5.9% of the sample is taken by the ten largest.

From each donor, an approximately 2.4 ml peripheral blood sample was collected into PAXgene tubes and kept at -80 degrees C. Without any T cell sorting, total RNA was extracted from whole blood using the PAXgene blood miRNA kit on an automated QIAcube. Peripheral blood from monozygotic twin pairs concordant or discordant for inflammatory bowel disease was subjected to deep TCRalpha and TCRbeta repertoire profiling with unique molecular barcoding. Smoking habits were recorded for all twin pairs, with individuals classified as current, former or never smokers. The sample comprised blood. The V and J segments used are TRBV5-1 and TRBJ2-3. The TCR sequence derives from a human donor with ulcerative colitis or Crohn's disease, or a healthy co-twin of an affected twin (not recorded which). The CDR3 reads CASSLDRSADTQYF. Here the CDR3 is joined to the reference TRBV5-1 and TRBJ2-3 genes, and the full variable domain is: KAGVTQTPRYLIKTRGQQVTLSCSPISGHRSVSWYQQTPGQGLQFLFEYFSETQRNKGNFPGRFSGRQFSNSRSEMNVSTLELGDSALYLCASSLDRSADTQYFGPGTRLTVL.